The next 14 T cell receptor beta chains were all read from a single sample in a study of blood T cell repertoires in COVID-19. Data came from immunoSEQ multiplex PCR; TCRdb stores just in-frame clones and leaves some out. The sample holds 40,000 to 60,000 clones, around 65% seen once. Sequencing was done on a sample of peripheral blood. These TCRs come from a woman in her seventies with acute or convalescent COVID-19.

The chain is built from TRBV12-5 and TRBJ2-7, with 10 bases matching TRBD2. Germline assignment: CDR1 LGHNT and CDR2 FRNRAP. The CDR3 consists of 15 residues. Trimming cost V 6 bases and J 4 bases; bases outside gene matches: 9. The CDR3 DNA reads TGTGCTAGTGGGTCCTCTAGCGGGAGAAAATACGAGCAGTACTTC. Encoded protein: CASGSSSGRKYEQYF.

The chain couples TRBV25-1 to TRBJ2-5; TRBD2 is a possible D gene (5 bases). Germline CDR1 MGHDK, CDR2 SYGVNS. The CDR3 consists of 13 residues. The germline V and J ends were trimmed by 3 bases and 7 bases, with 12 bases remaining between them. The CDR3 sequence: CASSDVGAGTQYF. The CDR3 bases are TGTGCCAGCAGTGATGTGGGCGCGGGGACCCAGTACTTC.

The chain couples TRBV27 to TRBJ2-2, with TRBD1 matching over 10 bases. This CDR3 region has 15 residues. V gave up 5 bases and J gave up 6 bases; unmatched junction bases: 6. The germline CDR1 and CDR2 sequences are MNHEY and SMNVEV (reference sequence). CDR3 loop: CASSLPGTGAGELFF. CDR3 sequence (DNA): TGTGCCAGCAGTCTCCCCGGGACAGGGGCCGGGGAGCTGTTTTTT.

The chain recombines TRBV5-6 with TRBJ2-5, with 7 bases fitting TRBD1. Germline CDR1 SGHDT, CDR2 YYEEEE. V was clipped by 2 bases and J by 0 bases; unmatched bases: 13. The CDR3 is made up of 18 amino acids. For the CDR3, the DNA is TGTGCCAGCAGCTTTGGAAGAGGGGGCTTTGGTTACCAAGAGACCCAGTACTTC. This translates into CASSFGRGGFGYQETQYF.

This chain links TRBV4-2 with TRBJ1-1; TRBD1 matches 10 bases. CDR3 size: 20 residues. Trimming at V came to 1 base and at J to 0 bases, leaving 14 bases not matched to a gene. The germline CDR1 and CDR2 sequences are LGHNA and YNFKEQ. The DNA of the CDR3 is TGTGCCAGCAGCCAAGCGGGTGGTGGACAGGGGGATCCCCTGAACACTGAAGCTTTCTTT. Amino acids: CASSQAGGGQGDPLNTEAFF.

V usage is TRBV7-6 and J usage is TRBJ2-1; 8 bases are shared with TRBD1. The trim removed 0 bases at V and 8 bases at J, leaving 12 bases unmatched. CDR1 is SGHVS, CDR2 FNYEAQ, per germline. CDR3 size: 17 residues. CDR3 sequence: CASSLAPPGQGTDEQFF. In DNA form, the CDR3 reads TGTGCCAGCAGCTTAGCACCTCCAGGACAGGGTACGGATGAGCAGTTCTTC.

This clone was observed a handful of times. V and J are TRBV18 and TRBJ2-5; weak D call: TRBD1 (6 bases). This CDR3 region has 14 residues. The germline V and J ends were trimmed by 6 bases and 4 bases, with 15 bases remaining between them. Germline CDR1 is KGHSH and CDR2 is LQKENI. Here the CDR3 DNA reads TGTGCCAGCTCCCGAAACGCCAGGGGAGAGACCCAGTACTTC. This sequence encodes CASSRNARGETQYF.

This clone was seen more than once but under ten times. The chain couples TRBV9 to TRBJ1-2, with D perhaps matching TRBD1 (5 bases). The germline V gene encodes CDR1 SGDLS and CDR2 YYNGEE. V dropped 0 bases and J dropped 2 bases, with 17 bases sitting between them. The CDR3 extends over 17 amino acids. In nucleotides, the CDR3 is TGTGCCAGCAGCGTAGACCCCGTCCCCAGGGCCAACTATGGCTACACCTTC. Residues: CASSVDPVPRANYGYTF.

The V gene is TRBV2, the J gene TRBJ1-2; no firm D call. V gave up 7 bases and J gave up 0 bases, with 9 bases separating them. The CDR3 consists of 13 residues. Germline CDR1 is SNHLY and CDR2 is FYNNEI. The CDR3 loop reads CASMAGTNYGYTF. The CDR3 DNA reads TGTGCCAGCATGGCGGGTACTAACTATGGCTACACCTTC.

The chain is built from TRBV11-2 and TRBJ1-1; a possible D gene is TRBD1 (5 bases). V lost 5 bases and J 4 bases, leaving 14 bases between the germline ends. Germline CDR1 and CDR2: SGHAT and FQNNGV. The CDR3 runs 14 residues. The CDR3 region is CASSRTGRGTEAFF. CDR3 coding DNA: TGTGCCAGCAGCCGCACAGGTCGCGGCACTGAAGCTTTCTTT.

The rearrangement joins TRBV6-5 to TRBJ1-1; D remains unclear. The V end lost 0 bases, the J end lost 0 bases, and 8 bases lay between the germline ends. The CDR3 contains 15 residues. The V gene's germline CDR1 is MNHEY and CDR2 SVGAGI. CDR3 residues: CASSYSQNVNTEAFF. In DNA form, the CDR3 reads TGTGCCAGCAGTTACTCCCAAAATGTGAACACTGAAGCTTTCTTT.

The V gene is TRBV5-1, the J gene TRBJ1-4; 7 bases are a match to TRBD1. The CDR3 has 16 amino acids. The ends lost 4 bases at V and 8 bases at J; junction bases unmatched: 14. Per germline, CDR1 SGHRS and CDR2 YFSETQ. The DNA of the CDR3 is TGCGCCAGCAGCCCCTCGTCCGGATCACAGGGGGAAAAACTGTTTTTT. It specifies CASSPSSGSQGEKLFF.

The gene calls are TRBV5-1 and TRBJ2-7; TRBD1 matches 10 bases. Germline values: CDR1 SGHRS, CDR2 YFSETQ. V trimming: 4 bases; J trimming: 3 bases; junction bases outside the gene matches: 4. The CDR3 is made up of 14 amino acids. CDR3 nucleotides: TGCGCCAGCAGCCTGGGACAGGGGCGCTACGAGCAGTACTTC. It codes for CASSLGQGRYEQYF.

The chain links TRBV5-8 to TRBJ2-5; 9 nucleotides agree with TRBD1. CDR1 SGHTS and CDR2 YDEGEE come from the germline V gene. The V gene end was trimmed by 4 bases and the J gene end by 4 bases; junction bases not matched to a gene: 5. The CDR3 length is 14 residues. CDR3 DNA: TGTGCCAGCAGCCGCGGACAGGGGAGAGAGACCCAGTACTTC. This encodes CASSRGQGRETQYF.